These 12 T cell receptor beta chains were all obtained from the same sample, sequenced in a study of blood T cells in healthy people across ages. A J-beta primer mix and a sample-barcoded 5' primer were used in a second PCR of roughly 6 to 11 cycles. TCRdb fed the 5' RACE reads into MiXCR, producing one record per CDR3 protein. The sample contains hundreds of thousands of distinct CDR3 sequences, roughly 21% of which appear only once. Sequenced input: blood. Source of these receptors: a man aged 65 to 79 in good health.

The chain has TRBV20-1 and TRBJ2-5; 9 bases line up with TRBD2. J was trimmed by 7 bases and V by 1 base; bases with no gene match: 10. The CDR3 length is 15 residues. Germline values: CDR1 DFQATT, CDR2 SNEGSKA (reference sequence). DNA of the CDR3: TGCAGTGCTAGAGTAATAGGCGGGAGGGGAGGGACCCAGTACTTC. Its protein is CSARVIGGRGGTQYF.

J is TRBJ2-5 and V is TRBV15; D is unresolved. With the DNA end fitting TRBJ2-7 better, the J assignment may be wrong. Germline-derived CDR1 and CDR2 are LNHNV and YYDKDF (reference sequence). This CDR3 spans 19 amino acids. In DNA form, the CDR3 reads TGTGCCACCAGCAGAGATGGATCTCGTCCCGATGGGCGGCTCTACGAGCAGTACTTC. Its translation: CATSRDGSRPDGRLYEQYF.

The chain recombines TRBV20-1 with TRBJ1-5; 11 positions agree with TRBD1. V dropped 5 bases and J dropped 4; count of bases not matched to a gene: 4. This CDR3 comprises 14 residues. From germline, CDR1 is DFQATT and CDR2 SNEGSKA (reference sequence). The CDR3 loop is CSALDRGRNQPQHF. The CDR3 DNA reads as TGCAGTGCTCTGGACAGGGGGCGGAATCAGCCCCAGCATTTT.

The CDR3 here is CASPPTAGNQPQHF. The CDR3 DNA follows: TGTGCCAGCCCCCCTACCGCCGGCAATCAGCCCCAGCATTTT. The chain employs TRBV18 and TRBJ1-5; D ambiguous. Germline CDR1 is KGHSH and CDR2 is LQKENI. The CDR3 has 14 amino acids. Trimming removed 8 bases at V and 2 bases at J, with 13 bases between.

This chain links TRBV7-9 with TRBJ2-7; D gene ambiguous. Deletions cut 5 bases from V and 0 bases from J, with 11 bases between. The CDR3 covers 14 residues. The germline gives CDR1 SEHNR, CDR2 FQNEAQ (reference sequence). This CDR3 is CASSPPKSSYEQYF. In DNA form, the CDR3 reads TGTGCCAGCAGCCCCCCCAAGAGCTCCTACGAGCAGTACTTC.

This clonotype was seen only a few times. V gene TRBV20-1 combines with J gene TRBJ2-5, with 9 bases identical to TRBD2. V shed 6 bases, J shed 4 bases, and the junction held 9 bases outside the gene matches. Germline V lookup: CDR1 DFQATT, CDR2 SNEGSKA (reference sequence). This CDR3 region has 14 residues. CDR3 nucleotides: TGCAGTGCCACGCGGGGGGGGAGGTTAGAGACCCAGTACTTC. Residues: CSATRGGRLETQYF.

This clonotype was found many times. This chain links TRBV11-2 with TRBJ2-5; D ambiguous. Trimming left V 3 bases short and J 5 bases short, with 10 bases between. CDR3 size: 13 residues. Germline V lookup: CDR1 SGHAT, CDR2 FQNNGV. The CDR3: CASSLDLRETQYF. CDR3 sequence (DNA): TGTGCCAGCAGCTTGGACCTGAGGGAGACCCAGTACTTC.

The rearrangement links TRBV3-1 to TRBJ1-6; TRBD1 aligns across 7 bases. The CDR3 runs 17 residues. Germline values: CDR1 LGHDT, CDR2 YNNKEL (reference sequence). V dropped 0 bases and J dropped 5; count of bases not matched to a gene: 7. Written as DNA, the CDR3 is TGTGCCAGCAGCCAAGATCTGGGCGGGACAGATAATTCACCCCTCCACTTT. Translating gives CASSQDLGGTDNSPLHF. Based on the CDR3 plus reference TRBV3-1 and TRBJ1-6, the full variable domain is DTAVSQTPKYLVTQMGNDKSIKCEQNLGHDTMYWYKQDSKKFLKIMFSYNNKELIINETVPNRFSPKSPDKAHLNLHINSLELGDSAVYFCASSQDLGGTDNSPLHFGNGTRLTVT.

The sample holds a few counts of this clonotype. The chain employs TRBV12-3 or TRBV12-4 and TRBJ1-2, with TRBD1 identical over 9 bases. The V segment lost 5 bases and the J segment 7 bases; nucleotides outside the gene matches: 5. The CDR3 contains 13 residues. CDR3 nucleotide sequence: TGTGCCAGCAGTCAACAGGGGGCAGGTGGCTACACCTTC. Its protein product is CASSQQGAGGYTF.

The rearrangement links TRBV18 to TRBJ2-5; 11 bases line up with TRBD1. V lost 5 bases to trimming and J lost 5 bases; unmatched junction nucleotides: 7. This CDR3 has 15 amino acids. Germline V gives CDR1 KGHSH, CDR2 LQKENI. The DNA for the CDR3 is TGTGCCAGCTCAACTACCGGGACAGGGGGTGAGACCCAGTACTTC. It translates to CASSTTGTGGETQYF. Looking up the rest from reference TRBV18 and TRBJ2-5 gives the full variable domain: NAGVMQNPRHLVRRRGQEARLRCSPMKGHSHVYWYRQLPEEGLKFMVYLQKENIIDESGMPKERFSAEFPKEGPSILRIQQVVRGDSAAYFCASSTTGTGGETQYFGPGTRLLVL.

This clonotype was found many times. J is TRBJ2-5 and V is TRBV29-1, with D perhaps TRBD1 (5 bases). The CDR3 is made up of 14 amino acids. The V end was cut by 1 base, the J end by 4 bases, with 13 bases between. Per the germline V gene, CDR1 is SQVTM and CDR2 is ANQGSEA. For the CDR3, the DNA is TGCAGCGTTGAAGTGGGCAGGGCCCGAGAGACCCAGTACTTC. Residues: CSVEVGRARETQYF.

The rearrangement uses TRBV28 and TRBJ2-1; tentatively, D is TRBD2 (5 bases). The V gene lost 5 bases and the J gene lost 0 bases, with 17 bases spanning the gap. Germline assignment: CDR1 MDHEN and CDR2 SYDVKM. The CDR3 contains 17 residues. The CDR3 nucleotides read TGTGCCAGCAGTCCCCCGCCGCGGGTGCTCTCCTACAATGAGCAGTTCTTC. Translation gives CASSPPPRVLSYNEQFF.